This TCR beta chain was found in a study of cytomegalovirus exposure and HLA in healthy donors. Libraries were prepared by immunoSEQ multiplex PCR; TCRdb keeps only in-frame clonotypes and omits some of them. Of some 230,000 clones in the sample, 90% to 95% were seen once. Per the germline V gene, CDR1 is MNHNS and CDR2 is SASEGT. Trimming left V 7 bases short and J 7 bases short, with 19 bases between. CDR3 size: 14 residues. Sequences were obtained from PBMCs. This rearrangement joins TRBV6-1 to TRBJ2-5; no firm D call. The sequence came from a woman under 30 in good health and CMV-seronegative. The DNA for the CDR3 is TGTGCCAGCACCCTCAGGTTGGCTTTCGGGACCCAGTACTTC. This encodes CASTLRLAFGTQYF.